This T cell receptor beta chain was captured by sequencing in a study of T cell changes during pregnancy in multiple sclerosis. The CDR3 loop spans 15 amino acids. J lost 6 bases, V lost 3 bases, and 7 bases had no gene match. Germline V gene sequence: CDR1 LGHNA, CDR2 YSLEER. Sequenced by immunoSEQ multiplex PCR; TCRdb stores in-frame clones only, minus some. The sample gives about 44,000 clones, roughly 92% of which show up once; approximately 0.5% is in the top ten. The clonotype originates from a female donor with multiple sclerosis, enrolled in a pregnancy study. The gene calls are TRBV4-3 and TRBJ2-2, with 7 positions matching TRBD2. The sample here was CD4+ T cells from peripheral blood mononuclear cells, taken in the third trimester of pregnancy. Here the CDR3 DNA reads TGCGCCAGCAGCCAGGGGGGGTTATGGGCCGGGGAGCTGTTTTTT. This gives the protein CASSQGGLWAGELFF.